Sequencing of this TCR beta chain was carried out in a study of cytomegalovirus exposure and HLA in healthy donors (dated by TCRdb to 2016 to 2017). As for the study more broadly: According to an earlier analysis of several hundred of the donors, about 190 million T cells yielded roughly 100 million unique TCR beta sequences and less than 300 Gb of sequence data. Around 330 gigabases of sequencing data and around 85 million unique TCR sequences made up an early release that covered fewer than 650 HLA-typed donors. Among the roughly 370 genotyped donors, around 81% belonged to the genetic ancestry cluster associated with self-reported Caucasian donors. The study aimed to test whether cataloging public T cell receptors could reveal signatures of past pathogen exposure. The study profiled the T cell repertoires of 500 to 800 subjects by immunosequencing and related them to cytomegalovirus serostatus. A separate validation cohort of over a hundred different subjects was used in addition to the approximately 700-subject first cohort. The study combined high-throughput TCR immunosequencing, statistical association of individual TCRs with disease status, and machine learning to predict cytomegalovirus infection status. To study patterns of TCR occurrence, a later analysis re-analyzed previously published TCR beta repertoires from hundreds of donors and added high-resolution HLA genotyping. The later analysis used no new phenotypic data to find candidate immune exposures, relying instead on TCR beta sequences and their occurrence across donors. An earlier analysis of approximately 640 of the donors applied high-throughput TCR beta sequencing to assess whether each TCR beta V gene segment acted as functional or pseudogenic. Donor age, sex, ethnicity and CMV serostatus were compiled alongside the repertoire data. Genome-wide SNP genotypes for about 60% of the roughly 670 donors were used in a later genetic analysis, which treated that subset as a discovery cohort. Every repertoire in the discovery cohort had been generated on one and the same sequencing platform. Class I and class II HLA loci were covered by the typing at four-digit resolution. Typing coverage differed by locus: A, B, C, DRB1 and DQB1 were typed in about 629-640 donors, DQA1 in 522, DPA1 in around 600, and DPB1 in about 450. Roughly 5 DR-DQ haplotypes were handled as single units for association and clustering, since linkage in the cohort was strong. On average, roughly 240,000 unique TCR beta nucleotide sequences were sequenced per donor among about 400 genotyped donors of the cohort, with roughly 18% of those sequences being non-productive.

V is pruned by 0 bases and J by 6 bases, leaving 4 bases of the junction without a gene match. There are 15 amino acids in the CDR3, from cysteine to phenylalanine inclusive. The entry retains the CDR3 DNA only, 45 bases that are in frame from base 1. CDR1 LGHNA and CDR2 YSLEER were looked up in the germline V gene. Library prep was done by the immunoSEQ multiplex PCR assay. For the multiplex PCR, a mixture combining 60 forward primers for TCR Vbeta segments and 13 reverse primers for TCR Jbeta segments was used. The CDR3 region of rearranged TCR beta genes was amplified from genomic DNA with a multiplex PCR assay. The amplified TCR beta libraries were sequenced on the Illumina HiSeq System as 87-base-pair reads. The authors' analysis ran thus. In a later analysis, approximately 74 million unique TCR beta chains were counted across the approximately 670 repertoires, and around 10 million of these chains were shared by at least two donors. A nearest-neighbor algorithm error-corrected the raw reads and collapsed the reads into unique sequences, merging closely related sequences to remove PCR and sequencing errors. CDR3 sequences were aligned to IMGT reference sequences to assign V, D and J gene segments. For a sequence to be retained, at least a six-nucleotide match to both a V gene segment and a J gene segment was required. A rearrangement counted as productive if the CDR3 had no stop codons and remained in frame with V and J, and every other rearrangement counted as non-productive. Following IMGT convention, CDR3 was defined as the stretch from the second conserved V-encoded cysteine to the conserved J-encoded phenylalanine. The earlier analysis of about 610 of the donors excluded any sequence lacking an unambiguous match to a single V gene segment. In an earlier analysis of around 600 of the donors, V segments were called functional above 56.7% productive rearrangements and were called segregating when the between-donor standard deviation exceeded 5%. To diagnose cytomegalovirus status from the catalog of TCR beta chain sequences, a statistical classification framework was built. In a later analysis, V and J genes were assigned by comparing TCR nucleotide sequences against IMGT/GENE-DB human TR gene sequences. In a later analysis, CDR3 sequences and most-parsimonious VDJ recombination scenarios were assigned using the TCRdist pipeline. In a later analysis, each TCR beta chain was defined by its CDR3 amino acid sequence together with its V-gene family, and reads without a unique V-gene family were excluded. As a way to deal with suspected cross-contamination and a sequencing artifact, a later analysis dropped 640 or so nucleotide sequences that were highly shared and had low generation probability. In a later analysis, a clonal expansion index was calculated for each public chain from normalized within-repertoire ranks of inferred template counts. Generation probabilities in a later analysis came from a VDJ recombination model fitted to out-of-frame rearrangements, and those results were checked against IGoR. Hypergeometric tests were used in a later analysis to score TCR-TCR, TCR-HLA and TCR-CMV co-occurrence, with a repertoire-size bias correction applied to the TCR pairs. To estimate false discovery rates, a later analysis permuted the HLA or CMV assignments 20 times. In a later analysis, co-occurring TCRs were grouped using DBSCAN, with TCRdist sequence similarity added in when clustering inside HLA-allele-positive subsets. Co-occurrence clustering excluded repertoires with fewer than 30,000 or more than 120,000 public chains, plus five with anomalous nucleotide sharing. The clones in this table, taken by TCRdb from immuneACCESS, are in-frame only. Not every clone is retained; where verified, under half of the shortfall comes from an unresolved V gene, and the cause of the rest is unknown. V and J calls and clone size are copied from that table; D and trimming were computed from the DNA. In this sample the table shows approximately 110,000 clones, about 70% of which occur a single time. The ten largest make up approximately 13% of the sample.

The cohort comprised under 700 healthy bone marrow donors. All cohort members were sampled while nominally healthy, although unrecorded immune exposures were likely present. The donor tested CMV seropositive and was one of the 289 seropositive cohort members. Every donor gave a peripheral blood sample, and the peripheral blood mononuclear cells from that sample were used for TCR beta sequencing. Genomic DNA was extracted from the blood cell samples with the Qiagen DNeasy Blood Extraction Kit. Broader findings and caveats from the paper: Because the 87-base-pair reads could not distinguish some IMGT-functional V segments, including TRBV6-2 and TRBV6-3, those segments were excluded. Because counts were too low, seventeen rarely observed V segments, including chromosome 9 orphons, were excluded from the earlier analysis of 500 to 700 of the donors. According to a later analysis, most CMV-associated TCR beta chains appeared to be HLA-restricted, and the HLA associations seemed to be driven largely by CMV exposure. A later genetic analysis reported fewer N-insertions in productive TCRs among donors in an Asian-associated ancestry cluster than the roughly 620-donor mean. According to a later analysis, TCR association rates differed among HLA loci, with DRB1 alleles showing the most associated TCRs and HLA-C alleles showing the fewest. The study listed 150 to 200 TCR beta chains as associated with cytomegalovirus. Only TCR beta chains were sequenced in this cohort, and the absence of alpha or paired-chain data limited detectable features. A later genetic analysis associated a missense DCLRE1C variant with V-gene and J-gene trimming of TCR beta chains, and an independent cohort replicated the association. According to the authors, the approach could potentially be generalized to other disease states and immunological phenotypes. Correlated functional status among segregating V segments might reflect linkage disequilibrium, but an unknown experimental factor could not be ruled out. A further reported finding was that TCR beta sequences accurately predicted the HLA-A and HLA-B alleles for most subjects in the first cohort. According to a later analysis, parvovirus B19, influenza, CMV and Epstein-Barr virus appeared linked to several top co-occurrence clusters. A group of highly shared sequence variants was considered likely to be a technical artifact of the sequencing pipeline. Strong co-occurrence of HLA alleles, especially DR and DQ, made assigning TCR associations to individual alleles difficult. Roughly uniform sequencing depth across donors was assumed in presence/absence analyses, although this assumption may not hold. In a later analysis, about 16,000 TCR beta sequences were associated with specific HLA alleles at a false discovery rate of 0.05. HLA typing was unavailable for some donors at each locus, so association tests used only the typed subset. An earlier analysis of 587 of the donors showed that most TCR beta V segments appeared in productive rearrangements either about 87% or about 30% of the time, which broadly matched IMGT annotations. A later analysis found that HLA-associated TCR beta chains were more clonally expanded and had lower generation probabilities than equally common non-associated chains. A few of the identified cytomegalovirus-associated TCR beta chains were confirmed in vitro to be specific for cytomegalovirus antigens. In both the original and validation cohorts, the classifier was reported to diagnose cytomegalovirus status with high specificity and sensitivity. CMV serostatus was the only immune exposure information available for the cohort. Across donors, most TCR sequences were observed very rarely, whereas some public TCRs were present in many individuals.

Worth noting for this clone: Its antigen is currently not known. No quality values exist for individual bases; no much larger clone is one base distant.

The chain is encoded by TRBV4-3 joined to TRBJ2-3; the junction holds 9 bases that match TRBD2. The origin of this receptor is a woman between 55 and 75 years old in good health and CMV-seropositive. Sequencing was performed on PBMCs. The CDR3 region reads CASSQDLAGKDTQYF. The DNA reads as follows: TGCGCCAGCAGCCAAGATCTAGCGGGAAAGGATACGCAGTATTTT.